Reported below is one TCR beta chain. This sample stems from a study of blood T cell repertoires in COVID-19. Study overall: Sites in the United States, Italy and Spain provided acute and convalescent COVID-19 samples. Sample material is recorded as cDNA or gDNA derived from T cells, B-cell-depleted T cells, or PBMCs.

In the authors' workflow: Amplification from reference gene primers served as the basis for estimated nucleated cell counts. Sequencing used immunoSEQ multiplex PCR; TCRdb keeps in-frame clones, though not all of them. The V and J calls and clone size were taken over from that table, and D and trimming were inferred from the DNA. The sample includes about 100,000 clones, roughly 72% seen only once; the top ten take approximately 5.9%. Per the germline V gene, CDR1 is SGHDT and CDR2 is YYEEEE. The CDR3 sequence is 11 residues long. V was pared by 3 bases and J by 7 bases, with 8 bases between. This clonotype was obtained from a man older than 75 with acute or convalescent COVID-19. This chain joins TRBV5-6 and TRBJ2-7; no clear D gene. Sequencing was performed on peripheral blood. The CDR3 spells CASSSLREQYF. In DNA form, the CDR3 reads TGTGCCAGCAGCTCCCTACGGGAGCAGTACTTC.